These 30 T cell receptor beta chains share one sample of origin, sequenced in a study of naive and memory T cell subsets. Study-level points and caveats: Naive repertoires, especially CD8, held a few larger clonotypes, possibly memory cells re-expressing CD45RA.

No antigen has been assigned to these receptors. The beta constant-region primer was an equimolar mix of two oligonucleotides covering TRBC1 and TRBC2. Four rounds of PCR amplified the ligated cDNA using nested alpha and beta constant-region primers plus SP2. TCRdb redid the calling of the UMI-ligation and nested PCR reads with MiXCR, one entry per CDR3 protein. The profile shows around 83,000 distinct CDR3 sequences, roughly 12% of them singletons. Sequencing was performed on naive CD4+ T cells from blood. The origin of the receptors is a human donor in good health.

This clonotype was observed at least ten times. The CDR3 DNA is TGTGCCAGCAGCTTTCCGGGGTCAGAGACCCAGTACTTC. Translated: CASSFPGSETQYF. The J gene is TRBJ2-5, the V gene TRBV7-2, with D possibly matching TRBD2 (5 bases). V shed 3 bases and J shed 4 bases, with 9 bases lying between them. Germline V lookup: CDR1 SGHTA, CDR2 FQGNSA. The CDR3 covers 13 residues.

The table lists this clonotype with a few counts. CDR3 protein: CASSSRGLAGGPSHIQYF. CDR3 bases: TGCGCCAGCAGCTCACGGGGACTAGCGGGAGGGCCTTCCCACATTCAGTACTTC. The chain carries TRBV5-1 and TRBJ2-4; 16 nucleotides match TRBD2. CDR3 size: 18 residues. Germline V gene sequence: CDR1 SGHRS, CDR2 YFSETQ. Trimming at V came to 3 bases and at J to 8 bases, leaving 11 bases not matched to a gene.

This clonotype was detected only a few times. The rearrangement joins TRBV29-1 to TRBJ1-4; D is unclear. Trimming pared 4 bases from V and 8 bases from J, leaving 5 bases between. Per germline, CDR1 SQVTM and CDR2 ANQGSEA. This CDR3 comprises 10 residues. The CDR3 coding sequence is TGCAGCGTTGGGAGCGAAAAACTGTTTTTT. Residues: CSVGSEKLFF.

This clonotype was detected many times. The DNA for the CDR3 is TGTGCCAGCAGTTTAGCGCGGCTGCTGAGCACTGAAGCTTTCTTT. As protein: CASSLARLLSTEAFF. The rearrangement uses TRBV12-3 or TRBV12-4 and TRBJ1-1; no reliable D call. The V gene lost 0 bases and the J gene lost 4 bases, with 12 bases spanning the gap. This CDR3 is 15 amino acids long.

The sample holds a few counts of this clonotype. J is TRBJ1-6 and V is TRBV4-3; a possible D gene is TRBD1 (5 bases). Germline CDR1 reads LGHNA; CDR2 reads YSLEER. This CDR3 is built from 14 residues. With 0 bases removed from V and 7 bases from J, the gap between germline ends came to 7 bases. CDR3 DNA sequence: TGCGCCAGCAGCCAAGATGGGGGAAATTCACCCCTCCACTTT. It codes for CASSQDGGNSPLHF.

In its sample, this clonotype was seen many times. The chain joins TRBV18 to TRBJ2-1; 8 bases match TRBD2. The CDR3 has 15 amino acids. V shed 3 bases, J shed 5 bases, and the junction held 6 bases outside the gene matches. The germline CDR1 and CDR2 sequences are KGHSH and LQKENI. This CDR3 reads CASSPFRTSNNEQFF. The CDR3 DNA sequence: TGTGCCAGCTCACCCTTCCGGACTAGCAACAATGAGCAGTTCTTC.

This clonotype was recorded a few times. DNA for the CDR3: TGTGCCAGCAGTGAAGGGTACAGGGTATCCTACGAGCAGTACTTC. The encoded protein is CASSEGYRVSYEQYF. The rearrangement joins TRBV6-1 to TRBJ2-7, with D possibly matching TRBD1 (6 bases). The CDR3 loop spans 15 amino acids. The V end lost 1 base, the J end lost 1 base, and 11 bases lay between the germline ends. Germline CDR1 reads MNHNS; CDR2 reads SASEGT.

This chain links TRBV7-9 with TRBJ2-3, with 7 bases aligning to TRBD1. Per the germline V gene, CDR1 is SEHNR and CDR2 is FQNEAQ (reference sequence). The CDR3 has 14 residues. J was trimmed by 3 bases and V by 5 bases; bases with no gene match: 5. CDR3: CASSDRALTDTQYF. CDR3 in DNA: TGTGCCAGCAGCGACAGGGCCCTTACAGATACGCAGTATTTT.

This clonotype came up a few times. The J gene is TRBJ1-1, the V gene TRBV5-1, with D unclear. The germline gives CDR1 SGHRS, CDR2 YFSETQ. The CDR3 spans 14 residues. Trimming stripped 4 bases from V and 2 bases from J, with 12 bases between. DNA of the CDR3: TGCGCCAGCAGCCCGAGGACGGGAAACACTGAAGCTTTCTTT. Its translation: CASSPRTGNTEAFF. The full variable domain, completed using reference TRBV5-1 and TRBJ1-1, is KAGVTQTPRYLIKTRGQQVTLSCSPISGHRSVSWYQQTPGQGLQFLFEYFSETQRNKGNFPGRFSGRQFSNSRSEMNVSTLELGDSALYLCASSPRTGNTEAFFGQGTRLTVV.

The chain has TRBV4-1 and TRBJ1-1; TRBD1 is a possible D gene (5 bases). Germline loops: CDR1 MGHRA, CDR2 YSYEKL. Trimming removed 4 bases at V and 1 base at J, with 16 bases between. The CDR3 consists of 16 residues. This chain's CDR3 is CASSLLPTGRNTEAFF. In DNA, the CDR3 is TGCGCCAGCAGCCTCCTTCCCACAGGACGGAACACTGAAGCTTTCTTT.

The gene calls are TRBV27 and TRBJ1-6; TRBD1 matches at 8 bases. Per germline, CDR1 MNHEY and CDR2 SMNVEV (reference sequence). With V trimmed by 4 bases and J by 7 bases, 9 bases remained unmatched. The CDR3 contains 16 residues. The CDR3: CASSSGQGTLNSPLHF. DNA of the CDR3: TGTGCCAGCAGTTCTGGACAGGGTACCCTAAATTCACCCCTCCACTTT.

This clonotype was recorded at least ten times. The CDR3 reads CANREGTGELFF. For the CDR3, the DNA is TGTGCCAACAGGGAAGGCACCGGGGAGCTGTTTTTT. This chain links TRBV6-1 with TRBJ2-2; possible D gene TRBD1, 6 bases. The CDR3 runs 12 residues. The germline CDR1 and CDR2 sequences are MNHNS and SASEGT. Trimming removed 10 bases at V and 4 bases at J, with 10 bases between.

This clonotype was recorded at least ten times. J is TRBJ2-1 and V is TRBV18, with 7 bases lining up with TRBD2. This CDR3 has 15 amino acids. V lost 1 base and J lost 8; bases outside the gene matches: 8. The V gene's germline CDR1 is KGHSH and CDR2 LQKENI. CDR3 loop: CASSPLSGGFDEQFF. The DNA of the CDR3 is TGTGCCAGCTCACCACTCTCGGGAGGTTTCGATGAGCAGTTCTTC.

CDR3: CASSKNTGELFF. CDR3 nucleotide sequence: TGTGCCAGCAGTAAAAACACCGGGGAGCTGTTTTTT. The V call is TRBV7-8, the J call TRBJ2-2; D is unclear. From germline, CDR1 is SGHVS and CDR2 FQNEAQ. This CDR3 comprises 12 residues. Trimming took off 6 bases at V and 2 bases at J, with 4 bases between the two ends.

This clonotype was detected only a few times. This rearrangement joins TRBV5-4 to TRBJ2-3; D is ambiguous. V shed 4 bases and J shed 2 bases, with 11 bases lying between them. The CDR3 runs 14 residues. Germline CDR1 SGHNT, CDR2 YYREEE (reference sequence). The CDR3 nucleotides read TGTGCCAGCAGCCCCGGGCCGGACACAGATACGCAGTATTTT. Its translation is CASSPGPDTDTQYF.

This clonotype was detected many times. The genes are TRBV6-4 and TRBJ1-1, with D hard to call. Germline values: CDR1 MRHNA, CDR2 SNTAGT. The CDR3 loop spans 15 amino acids. Trimming took 6 bases from V and 1 from J, leaving 15 bases between them. In DNA, the CDR3 is TGTGCCAGCAGGGGTGACGGCTTCAGGAACACTGAAGCTTTCTTT. It codes for CASRGDGFRNTEAFF.

The rearrangement links TRBV5-1 to TRBJ1-1; 8 bases are a match to TRBD1. The germline gives CDR1 SGHRS, CDR2 YFSETQ. This CDR3 has 14 amino acids. V was pared by 6 bases and J by 4 bases, with 8 bases of the junction left unmatched. CDR3 in amino acids: CASTTSGGGTEAFF. CDR3 sequence (DNA): TGCGCCAGCACTACTTCAGGGGGCGGCACTGAAGCTTTCTTT.

The chain combines TRBV7-9 with TRBJ1-6; D is unclear. CDR1 is SEHNR, CDR2 FQNEAQ, per germline (reference sequence). The CDR3 covers 14 residues. Trimming took 7 bases from V and 5 from J, leaving 12 bases between them. The CDR3 sequence is CASTPSGNNSPLHF. As DNA, the CDR3 is TGTGCCAGCACCCCTAGTGGGAATAATTCACCCCTCCACTTT.

There are a few counts of this clonotype. This chain connects TRBV18 to TRBJ2-3; D gene ambiguous. Germline V gene sequence: CDR1 KGHSH, CDR2 LQKENI. The CDR3 loop spans 14 amino acids. V gave up 5 bases and J gave up 4 bases, with 13 bases separating them. The CDR3 DNA follows: TGTGCCAGCTCATTCCACCCCCCGCCAGATACGCAGTATTTT. Translating it yields CASSFHPPPDTQYF.

As concerns this clonotype: It may be a read error: a sequence one base away is much more abundant. The V gene is TRBV9, the J gene TRBJ1-5, with a weak D call TRBD1 (6 bases). This CDR3 spans 14 amino acids. Germline assignment: CDR1 SGDLS and CDR2 YYNGEE. The CDR3 loop is CVSSVSTGNQPQHF. In DNA form, the CDR3 reads TGTGTCAGCAGCGTATCAACAGGGAACCAGCCCCAGCATTTT.

This sequence joins TRBV3-1 and TRBJ1-1; the match to TRBD1 covers 9 bases. The CDR3 length is 14 residues. Germline V lookup: CDR1 LGHDT, CDR2 YNNKEL (reference sequence). The J segment lost 4 bases and the V segment lost 3 bases, leaving 3 bases of the junction unmatched. The CDR3 here is CASSHLDRGTEAFF. CDR3 bases: TGTGCCAGCAGCCACTTGGACAGGGGCACTGAAGCTTTCTTT. Full variable domain (outside the CDR3, taken from reference TRBV3-1 and TRBJ1-1): DTAVSQTPKYLVTQMGNDKSIKCEQNLGHDTMYWYKQDSKKFLKIMFSYNNKELIINETVPNRFSPKSPDKAHLNLHINSLELGDSAVYFCASSHLDRGTEAFFGQGTRLTVV.

This clonotype was observed a handful of times. This chain joins TRBV12-3 or TRBV12-4 and TRBJ2-2, with 8 bases that match TRBD2. The CDR3 sequence is 13 residues long. After removal of 7 bases from V and 5 bases from J, the junction contained 3 bases not matched to a gene. CDR3 nucleotides: TGTGCCAGCACGCCTAGCGGGACCGGGGAGCTGTTTTTT. Translation gives CASTPSGTGELFF.

In this sample, this clonotype turned up a few times. The rearrangement joins TRBV6-5 to TRBJ2-1, with 10 bases fitting TRBD2. Germline CDR1 reads MNHEY; CDR2 reads SVGAGI. CDR3 length: 15 residues. The ends lost 11 bases at V and 0 bases at J; junction bases unmatched: 7. The CDR3 nucleotides read TGTGCCGGGCTCGGACTAGCGGTCTCCTACAATGAGCAGTTCTTC. This gives the protein CAGLGLAVSYNEQFF.

The rearrangement joins TRBV13 to TRBJ1-2; TRBD1 is a possible D gene (5 bases). V was clipped by 5 bases and J by 5 bases, with 12 bases between them. The CDR3 has 13 residues. Germline-derived CDR1 and CDR2 are PRHDT and FYEKMQ (reference sequence). This CDR3 is CASSRDGLYGYTF. CDR3 coding DNA: TGTGCCAGCAGCCGGGACGGGCTTTATGGCTACACCTTC.

The chain recombines TRBV3-1 with TRBJ2-5; possible D gene TRBD1, 6 bases. The ends were cut back, 4 bases at V and 1 base at J, with 13 bases in the middle. The germline V gene encodes CDR1 LGHDT and CDR2 YNNKEL (reference sequence). This CDR3 has 15 residues. CDR3: CASSRYGTPQETQYF. CDR3 DNA sequence: TGTGCCAGCAGCCGATACGGGACACCCCAAGAGACCCAGTACTTC.

V and J are TRBV7-8 and TRBJ1-5; the D is unclear. In germline, CDR1 is SGHVS, CDR2 FQNEAQ. This CDR3 has 15 amino acids. Trimming removed 1 base at V and 3 bases at J, with 10 bases between. Here the CDR3 DNA reads TGTGCCAGCAGCTTAGTGGGTGGCGACAATCAGCCCCAGCATTTT. It encodes CASSLVGGDNQPQHF.

This clonotype was recorded many times. The V gene is TRBV16, the J gene TRBJ2-1; 10 bases map to TRBD2. The J segment lost 6 bases and the V segment lost 0 bases, leaving 2 bases of the junction unmatched. This CDR3 is built from 15 residues. The germline gives CDR1 KGHSY, CDR2 FQNENV. CDR3 nucleotide sequence: TGTGCCAGCAGCCAATCGTCTAGCGGGAGCAATGAGCAGTTCTTC. Translated: CASSQSSSGSNEQFF.

This clonotype was seen more than once but under ten times. This rearrangement joins TRBV7-9 to TRBJ2-7; weak D call: TRBD1 (6 bases). Trimming pared 4 bases from V and 5 bases from J, leaving 12 bases between. This CDR3 spans 13 amino acids. Germline V gene data show CDR1 as SEHNR and CDR2 as FQNEAQ (reference sequence). CDR3 bases: TGTGCCAGCAGCTGGGGGACACCGGACGAGCAGTACTTC. It yields the protein CASSWGTPDEQYF.

This clonotype has just a few counts. The chain employs TRBV12-3 or TRBV12-4 and TRBJ2-6; TRBD2 agrees at 9 bases. The CDR3 is 16 amino acids. Trimming removed 5 bases from V and 13 bases from J; junction bases left unmatched: 15. CDR3 bases: TGTGCCAGCAGTCGCTCACTAGCGGGTCCCATAGATGTCCTGACTTTC. This encodes CASSRSLAGPIDVLTF.

The V call is TRBV18, the J call TRBJ1-5, with D unclear. CDR3 length equals 16 residues. From germline, CDR1 is KGHSH and CDR2 LQKENI. Trimming removed 2 bases at V and 4 bases at J, with 15 bases between. This chain's CDR3 is CASSPFSWEGNQPQHF. The CDR3 DNA follows: TGTGCCAGCTCACCATTTTCGTGGGAAGGGAATCAGCCCCAGCATTTT.